Listed below are T cell receptor beta chains from one sample, sequenced in a study of blood T cell repertoires in COVID-19. The protocol was immunoSEQ multiplex PCR, while the TCRdb copy is restricted to in-frame clones and leaves out a portion. This sample has roughly 93,000 clones, with 81% found just once. Sequencing was carried out using peripheral blood. These receptors all stem from a woman older than 75 with acute or convalescent COVID-19. CDR3s include the opening cysteine and the closing phenylalanine or tryptophan.

CDR3aa	v_gene	j_gene
CASSEVQGKQGYTF	TRBV6-1	TRBJ1-2
CASSAPAWGGNGYTF	TRBV7-2	TRBJ1-2
CAWSAGLPSSGNTIYF	TRBV30	TRBJ1-3
CASRTQGVTEAFF	TRBV28	TRBJ1-1
CASSLGQANTEAFF	TRBV7-9	TRBJ1-1
CATSDFRNTEAFF	TRBV24-1	TRBJ1-1
CASSPVGGIGEKLFF	TRBV5-1	TRBJ1-4
CASSSRTSGDNEQFF	TRBV7-6	TRBJ2-1
CASSYPLGQTNTEAFF	TRBV6-2/TRBV6-3	TRBJ1-1
CASSIDLRGNTNQPQHF	TRBV19	TRBJ1-5
CASSLSGRVTDTQYF	TRBV28	TRBJ2-3
CASSSAGDKRNEQFF	TRBV9	TRBJ2-1
CASSLIPGQKFVAFF	TRBV11-3	TRBJ1-1
CASSGLGVGTGELFF	TRBV2	TRBJ2-2
CASSEQGSLYEQYF	TRBV2	TRBJ2-7
CASSYSRGNAYGYTF	TRBV6-5	TRBJ1-2
CASSRMTGTVGNSPLHF	TRBV28	TRBJ1-6
CASSLSRGQGKAFF	TRBV27	TRBJ1-1
CASCVTGGTEAFF	TRBV12-3/TRBV12-4	TRBJ1-1
CASSWAGTGADYGYTF	TRBV5-1	TRBJ1-2
CASRGGPDTQYF	TRBV6-5	TRBJ2-3
CASCPSGGLIGYEQFF	TRBV5-1	TRBJ2-1
CASTLRGGWGYKSSGANVLTF	TRBV28	TRBJ2-6
CASSFRLAGLADTQYF	TRBV5-4	TRBJ2-3
CASSQGDRRYTF	TRBV7-2	TRBJ1-2
CASSSSNYGYTF	TRBV28	TRBJ1-2
CASSEGAAYGNYGYTF	TRBV2	TRBJ1-2
CATSRENTGELFF	TRBV24-1	TRBJ2-2
CASSQVDSPLHF	TRBV14	TRBJ1-6
CASRGRGGDTQYF	TRBV2	TRBJ2-3
CASSVYVASPHF	TRBV12-3/TRBV12-4	TRBJ2-3
CASSWRQGQNTEAFF	TRBV27	TRBJ1-1
CASSSPQGRTEAFF	TRBV19	TRBJ1-1
CASSISRKEGYTF	TRBV19	TRBJ1-2
CASSGWSGGTDTQYF	TRBV19	TRBJ2-3
CATSRDRENTEAFF	TRBV15	TRBJ1-1
CASSLSHPGFEQFF	TRBV5-1	TRBJ2-1
CATSDVGRTGGDEQYF	TRBV24-1	TRBJ2-7
CASSRGLAGGPVNEQFF	TRBV5-4	TRBJ2-1
CASSQDTGGGDTDTQYF	TRBV4-3	TRBJ2-3
CAWSIGGGSYEQYF	TRBV30	TRBJ2-7
CASSYRGAAYEQYF	TRBV6-2/TRBV6-3	TRBJ2-7
CASSLGFGGNYGYTF	TRBV7-2	TRBJ1-2
CASSLNIYRGAERRGYTF	TRBV11-2	TRBJ1-2
CASSLEDSSTDTQYF	TRBV7-2	TRBJ2-3
CASGLGAINEQFF	TRBV12-5	TRBJ2-1
CASSPPNGGFYGYTF	TRBV18	TRBJ1-2
CASRPQGVSYGYTF	TRBV5-5	TRBJ1-2
CASSPEAQGTLHF	TRBV7-8	TRBJ1-6
CASSLNGLAGGYTTDTQYF	TRBV7-9	TRBJ2-3
CASRLNRGSTEAFF	TRBV6-5	TRBJ1-1